This T cell receptor (beta chain) was obtained from a study of T cells in Graves' hyperthyroidism and ophthalmopathy. This clonotype was found a few times. Amplified TCR beta CDR3 regions came from RNA transcripts. During a first-round RT-PCR of the TCR CDR3, the HTBI primer set was used. One entry per CDR3 protein, called by TCRdb with MiXCR from the multiplex PCR reads. Among around 700,000 distinct CDR3 sequences, around a sixth were seen once, and the ten largest hold 16%. The length of the CDR3 is 16 residues. V lost 5 bases, J lost 1 base, and 16 bases lay in between. Diagnoses were made from clinical symptoms, serum measures (thyroxine and TRAb), thyroid ultrasound and orbital computed tomography. PBMCs were derived from roughly 9.6 ml fresh peripheral blood.

The chain links TRBV12-3 or TRBV12-4 to TRBJ2-3; TRBD1 is a possible D gene (5 bases). The clonotype comes from a woman in her fifties or sixties with Graves' hyperthyroidism that later progressed to Graves' ophthalmopathy. The sequencing sample was made of blood. Here the CDR3 reads CASSAIPEGGTDTQYF. The CDR3 DNA follows: TGTGCCAGCAGTGCTATCCCCGAAGGGGGCACAGATACGCAGTATTTT.